This TCR beta chain was retrieved from a study of response to subunit inactivated influenza vaccine. The CDR3 runs to 15 residues. With V trimmed by 3 bases and J by 4 bases, 9 bases remained unmatched. Germline CDR1 and CDR2: DFQATT and SNEGSKA (reference sequence). This clonotype was recorded only once. TCRdb recomputed calls from the RT-PCR reads with MiXCR, one row per CDR3 protein. The table lists just under 550,000 distinct CDR3 sequences, roughly 25% of them singletons. This sample also appeared in a second study, on T cells expressing NK-cell markers. This second study notes: In generating TCR beta cDNA, 5'RACE template switching with UMIs was used.

The chain recombines TRBV20-1 with TRBJ1-1; the match to TRBD1 covers 9 bases. The specimen was CD4+ T cells sorted from PBMCs, collected 11 to 12 days after vaccination. This TCR came from a middle-aged man who received an inactivated influenza vaccine. CDR3 coding DNA: TGCAGTGCTAGCGATGCCGACAGGGGGGTCACTGAAGCTTTCTTT. This gives the protein CSASDADRGVTEAFF.